The present T cell receptor (beta chain) was sequenced within a study of blood T cells in healthy people across ages. The second PCR ran about 6 to 12 cycles with a sample-barcoded 5' primer and J-beta primers. MiXCR, applied by TCRdb to the 5' RACE reads, yields one record per CDR3 protein. The sample yields 550,000 to 800,000 distinct CDR3 sequences, roughly 21% seen once. The CDR3 consists of 13 residues. Trimming left V 1 base short and J 4 bases short, with 8 bases between. Germline CDR1 reads DFQATT; CDR2 reads SNEGSKA (reference sequence). Source material: blood. The chain joins TRBV20-1 to TRBJ2-1, with D unresolved. This TCR came from a man in his 70s in good health. CDR3 nucleotides: TGCAGTGCTAGAGCTACGTTATACAATGAGCAGTTCTTC. It is translated as CSARATLYNEQFF.